This paragraph reports one T cell receptor beta chain. What it binds is not known. The data were obtained in a study of Ad26.COV2.S vaccination and SARS-CoV-2 variants. General observations from the study: The TCR breadth and depth analyses may have understated or missed part of the total T cell responses. For non-spike TCRs, breadth in vaccine recipients resembled that in placebo recipients.

The method was immunoSEQ multiplex PCR; TCRdb's version includes in-frame clones alone and lacks a portion of them. Seen here are 100,000 or so clones, less than 85% observed once, and the top ten hold approximately 15%. Germline loops: CDR1 LNHDA, CDR2 SQIVND (reference sequence). The germline V and J ends were trimmed by 0 bases and 8 bases, with 13 bases remaining between them. CDR3 length equals 15 residues. The chain has TRBV19 and TRBJ1-4, with D uncertain. The sample in question was peripheral blood, obtained after recovery from COVID-19. The sequence was obtained from a human donor who had recovered from COVID-19. The CDR3: CASSIDPVRSEKLFF. The DNA of the CDR3 is TGTGCCAGTAGTATAGATCCCGTTAGGAGCGAAAAACTGTTTTTT.